Listed below are T cell receptor beta chains from one sample, sequenced in a study of blood T cell repertoires in COVID-19. The protocol was immunoSEQ multiplex PCR, while the TCRdb copy is restricted to in-frame clones and leaves out a portion. The sample consists of about 200,000 clones, approximately 85% of them appearing once. The sample taken for sequencing was peripheral blood. The receptors originated from a human donor with active or convalescent COVID-19. The donor label of this sample is uncertain. Each CDR3 is given with its conserved first and last residue. A D gene is named only where the DNA matches it firmly. The size entry is marked missing in some rows and otherwise reads once, few, many or a size class.

d_call | cdr3_length | j_call | clone_size | v_call | cdr3_nt | cdr3_aa
TRBD2 | 16 | TRBJ2-3 | - | TRBV7-8 | TGTGCCAGCAGCTTTTTAGCGGGCGGCCGGGGAGATACGCAGTATTTT | CASSFLAGGRGDTQYF
TRBD2 | 16 | TRBJ2-5 | - | TRBV24-1 | TGTGCCACCAGTGATTTGAAGCGGGAGGGTAAGGAGACCCAGTACTTC | CATSDLKREGKETQYF
- | 18 | TRBJ2-1 | few | TRBV4-3 | TGCGCCAGCAGCCAAGATGCCCTCAGTGTCCCGGGGTACAATGAGCAGTTCTTC | CASSQDALSVPGYNEQFF
TRBD1 | 15 | TRBJ1-1 | - | TRBV11-2 | TGTGCCAGCAGCTTAGACCCAGGGGGCCGTACTGAAGCTTTCTTT | CASSLDPGGRTEAFF
TRBD1 | 16 | TRBJ1-6 | - | TRBV5-4 | TGTGCCAGCAGCTCACCGGGACAGGGGGCGAATTCACCCCTCCACTTT | CASSSPGQGANSPLHF
- | 14 | TRBJ2-7 | - | TRBV19 | TGTGCCAGTAGTATAGGTAGCAGGGGCTACGAGCAGTACTTC | CASSIGSRGYEQYF
- | 12 | TRBJ2-5 | - | TRBV27 | TGTGCCAGCAGTTTTAACGGTGAGACCCAGTACTTC | CASSFNGETQYF
TRBD1 | 13 | TRBJ2-7 | - | TRBV12-3/TRBV12-4 | TGTGCCAGCAAACCGGGACAGGCCTACGAGCAGTACTTC | CASKPGQAYEQYF
- | 13 | TRBJ2-3 | - | TRBV6-5 | TGTGCCAGCAGCCAGCAGGGGAAAGATACGCAGTATTTT | CASSQQGKDTQYF
TRBD1 | 13 | TRBJ2-7 | - | TRBV27 | TGTGCCAGCAGTATACAGGGGATCCACGAGCAGTACTTC | CASSIQGIHEQYF
- | 14 | TRBJ1-1 | - | TRBV7-9 | TGTGCCAGCAGCTTACGAGAGGGAAACACTGAAGCTTTCTTT | CASSLREGNTEAFF
TRBD1 | 15 | TRBJ1-2 | - | TRBV7-2 | TGTGCCAGCAGCCCCGGGACAGGGCGGAACCATGGCTACACCTTC | CASSPGTGRNHGYTF
- | 15 | TRBJ2-7 | - | TRBV21-1 | - | CASSKVGSGAEEQYF
- | 14 | TRBJ2-1 | once | TRBV9 | TGTGCCAGCAGCGGACTTGGAGGGATCAATGAGCAGTTCTTC | CASSGLGGINEQFF
- | 13 | TRBJ1-1 | - | TRBV2 | TGTGCCAGCAGTGATAAAGAGTACAGAAAAGATTTCTTT | CASSDKEYRKDFF
- | 14 | TRBJ2-7 | - | TRBV29-1 | TGCAGCGTTGAACGGGCAGGGCACACCTACGAGCAGTACTTC | CSVERAGHTYEQYF
- | 16 | TRBJ2-7 | once | TRBV6-2/TRBV6-3 | TGTGCCAGCAGTTACTCGACCGGGAACTGGGAATACGAGCAGTACTTC | CASSYSTGNWEYEQYF
- | 15 | TRBJ2-7 | - | TRBV14 | TGTGCCAGCAGCCAGCTAGGGAGTGCGAGCGACGAGCAGTACTTC | CASSQLGSASDEQYF
- | 13 | TRBJ1-1 | many | TRBV12-3/TRBV12-4 | TGTGCCAGCAGAACCCACGGGGACAAAGGAGCTTTCTTT | CASRTHGDKGAFF
- | 16 | TRBJ2-2 | - | TRBV5-4 | TGTGCCAGCAGCCTCAATACGGGAGACGGCATCGGGGAGCTGTTTTTT | CASSLNTGDGIGELFF
TRBD1 | 13 | TRBJ1-2 | once | TRBV28 | TGTGCCAGCAGCCTCACAGGGGATAAGGGCTACACCTTC | CASSLTGDKGYTF
- | 13 | TRBJ2-1 | few | TRBV30 | TGTGCCTGGGGGTACCCTGCGGGCAATGAGCAGTTCTTC | CAWGYPAGNEQFF